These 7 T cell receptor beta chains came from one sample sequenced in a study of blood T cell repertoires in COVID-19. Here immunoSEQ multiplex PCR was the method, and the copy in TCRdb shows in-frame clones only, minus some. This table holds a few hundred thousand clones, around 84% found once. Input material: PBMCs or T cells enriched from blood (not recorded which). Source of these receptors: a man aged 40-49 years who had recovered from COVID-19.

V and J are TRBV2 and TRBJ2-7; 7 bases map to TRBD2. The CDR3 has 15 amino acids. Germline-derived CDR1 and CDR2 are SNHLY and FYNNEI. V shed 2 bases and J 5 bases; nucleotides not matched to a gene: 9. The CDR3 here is CASSEWRGREDEQYF. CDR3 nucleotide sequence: TGTGCCAGCAGTGAATGGCGCGGGAGAGAGGACGAGCAGTACTTC. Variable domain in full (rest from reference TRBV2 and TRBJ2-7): EPEVTQTPSHQVTQMGQEVILRCVPISNHLYFYWYRQILGQKVEFLVSFYNNEISEKSEIFDDQFSVERPDGSNFTLKIRSTKLEDSAMYFCASSEWRGREDEQYFGPGTRLTVT.

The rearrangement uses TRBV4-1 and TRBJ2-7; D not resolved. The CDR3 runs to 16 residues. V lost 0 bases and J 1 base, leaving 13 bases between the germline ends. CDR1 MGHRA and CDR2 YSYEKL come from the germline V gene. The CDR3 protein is CASSQDISVLSYEQYF. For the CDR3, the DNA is TGCGCCAGCAGCCAAGATATCAGCGTACTTTCCTACGAGCAGTACTTC.

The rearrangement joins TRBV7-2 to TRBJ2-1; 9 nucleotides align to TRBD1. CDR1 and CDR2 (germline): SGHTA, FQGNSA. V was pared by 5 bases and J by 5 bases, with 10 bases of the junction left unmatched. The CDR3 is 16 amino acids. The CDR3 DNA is TGTGCCAGCAGCCCCCGGGGACAGGGAAGGAACAATGAGCAGTTCTTC. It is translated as CASSPRGQGRNNEQFF.

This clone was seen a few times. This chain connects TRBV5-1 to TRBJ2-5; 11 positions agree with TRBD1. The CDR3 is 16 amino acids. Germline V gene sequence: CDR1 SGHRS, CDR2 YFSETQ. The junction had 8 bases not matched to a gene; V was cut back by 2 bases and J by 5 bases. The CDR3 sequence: CASSLTGTGGGETQYF. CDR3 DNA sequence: TGCGCCAGCAGCTTAACCGGGACAGGGGGTGGTGAGACCCAGTACTTC. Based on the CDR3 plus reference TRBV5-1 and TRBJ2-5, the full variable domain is KAGVTQTPRYLIKTRGQQVTLSCSPISGHRSVSWYQQTPGQGLQFLFEYFSETQRNKGNFPGRFSGRQFSNSRSEMNVSTLELGDSALYLCASSLTGTGGGETQYFGPGTRLLVL.

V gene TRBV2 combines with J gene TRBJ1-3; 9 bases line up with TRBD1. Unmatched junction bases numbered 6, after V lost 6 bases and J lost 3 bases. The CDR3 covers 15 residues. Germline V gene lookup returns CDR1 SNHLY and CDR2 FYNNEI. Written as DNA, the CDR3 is TGTGCCAGCAGCGGGACAGGGACAGGTGGAAACACCATATATTTT. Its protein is CASSGTGTGGNTIYF.

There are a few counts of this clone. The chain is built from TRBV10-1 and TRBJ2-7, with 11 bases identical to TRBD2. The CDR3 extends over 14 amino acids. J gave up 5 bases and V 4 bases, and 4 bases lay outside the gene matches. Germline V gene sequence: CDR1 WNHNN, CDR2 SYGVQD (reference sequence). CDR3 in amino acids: CASSGTSGRHEQYF. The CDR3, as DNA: TGCGCCAGCAGTGGAACTAGCGGGAGACACGAGCAGTACTTC.

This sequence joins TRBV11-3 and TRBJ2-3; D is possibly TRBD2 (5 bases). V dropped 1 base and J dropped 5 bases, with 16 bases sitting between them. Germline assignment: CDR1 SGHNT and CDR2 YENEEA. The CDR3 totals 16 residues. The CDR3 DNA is TGTGCCAGCAGCTTAGGGCTAGCCGATTCGGTAGATACGCAGTATTTT. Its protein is CASSLGLADSVDTQYF. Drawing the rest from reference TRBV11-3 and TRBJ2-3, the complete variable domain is EAGVVQSPRYKIIEKKQPVAFWCNPISGHNTLYWYLQNLGQGPELLIRYENEEAVDDSQLPKDRFSAERLKGVDSTLKIQPAELGDSAVYLCASSLGLADSVDTQYFGPGTRLTVL.